The rows below give T cell receptor beta chains drawn from one sample of a study of post-analysis software for immune sequencing data. MiXCR, applied by TCRdb to the PCR reads, yields one record per CDR3 protein. Of 150,000 to 200,000 distinct CDR3 sequences listed, roughly 34% are singletons. The specimen was blood, collected after autologous hematopoietic stem cell transplantation. The receptor set was obtained from a girl between 5 and 17 years old with multiple sclerosis. The CDR3 runs from the conserved cysteine through the conserved F or W. Each record gives: D gene, clone size, J gene, V gene, CDR3 protein, CDR3 DNA. D genes are given only for firm matches. The size of a clone is reported for some rows only, either as once, few or many, or as a class for expanded clones.

D gene: -
clone size: many
J gene: TRBJ2-3
V gene: TRBV12-3/TRBV12-4
CDR3 protein: CASSLASPVDTQYF
CDR3 DNA: TGTGCCAGCAGTTTAGCTAGCCCGGTGGATACGCAGTATTTT

D gene: -
clone size: few
J gene: TRBJ1-6
V gene: TRBV14
CDR3 protein: CASSQFGGNNSPLHF
CDR3 DNA: TGTGCCAGCAGCCAATTTGGGGGTAATAATTCACCCCTCCACTTT

D gene: -
clone size: few
J gene: TRBJ2-7
V gene: TRBV29-1
CDR3 protein: CSVEAGNEQYF
CDR3 DNA: TGCAGCGTTGAGGCGGGGAACGAGCAGTACTTC

D gene: -
clone size: -
J gene: TRBJ2-7
V gene: TRBV18
CDR3 protein: CASSPFPGYYEQYF
CDR3 DNA: TGTGCCAGCTCACCATTTCCAGGGTATTACGAGCAGTACTTC

D gene: TRBD2
clone size: -
J gene: TRBJ2-7
V gene: TRBV20-1
CDR3 protein: CSARGGQLAGLYEQYF
CDR3 DNA: TGCAGTGCCCGGGGGGGCCAATTAGCGGGCCTATACGAGCAGTACTTC

D gene: -
clone size: many
J gene: TRBJ1-2
V gene: TRBV20-1
CDR3 protein: CSARYIEGYTF
CDR3 DNA: TGCAGTGCTAGATACATAGAGGGCTACACCTTC

D gene: TRBD1
clone size: -
J gene: TRBJ2-1
V gene: TRBV12-3/TRBV12-4
CDR3 protein: CASSSGTGGLMNEQFF
CDR3 DNA: TGTGCCAGCAGTTCCGGGACAGGGGGCTTAATGAATGAGCAGTTCTTC

D gene: -
clone size: -
J gene: TRBJ2-7
V gene: TRBV7-6
CDR3 protein: CASSLVRSSYEQYF
CDR3 DNA: TGTGCCAGCAGCTTAGTAAGATCGAGCTACGAGCAGTACTTC

D gene: -
clone size: -
J gene: TRBJ2-2
V gene: TRBV2
CDR3 protein: CASLTAGGTGELFF
CDR3 DNA: TGTGCCAGCCTAACTGCAGGAGGGACCGGGGAGCTGTTTTTT

D gene: -
clone size: -
J gene: TRBJ2-1
V gene: TRBV20-1
CDR3 protein: CSARETGVWNEQFF
CDR3 DNA: TGCAGTGCTAGAGAAACGGGAGTGTGGAATGAGCAGTTCTTC

D gene: -
clone size: few
J gene: TRBJ2-7
V gene: TRBV29-1
CDR3 protein: CSVDSGVDGSYEQYF
CDR3 DNA: TGCAGCGTTGACTCGGGTGTAGACGGATCCTACGAGCAGTACTTC

D gene: -
clone size: few
J gene: TRBJ2-5
V gene: TRBV24-1
CDR3 protein: CATSDLEGAGTQYF
CDR3 DNA: TGTGCCACCAGTGATTTGGAGGGAGCAGGGACCCAGTACTTC

D gene: -
clone size: -
J gene: TRBJ2-5
V gene: TRBV7-2
CDR3 protein: CASSLGRQQETQYF
CDR3 DNA: TGTGCCAGCAGCTTAGGGCGGCAGCAAGAGACCCAGTACTTC

D gene: TRBD2
clone size: many
J gene: TRBJ2-1
V gene: TRBV4-1
CDR3 protein: CASSLVAGGPDEQFF
CDR3 DNA: TGCGCCAGCAGCCTAGTAGCGGGAGGGCCGGATGAGCAGTTCTTC

D gene: -
clone size: few
J gene: TRBJ1-1
V gene: TRBV20-1
CDR3 protein: CSARDTEAFF
CDR3 DNA: TGCAGTGCTAGGGACACTGAAGCTTTCTTT

D gene: -
clone size: few
J gene: TRBJ1-1
V gene: TRBV5-5
CDR3 protein: CASSLGGQENTEAFF
CDR3 DNA: TGTGCCAGCAGCTTGGGTGGGCAGGAGAACACTGAAGCTTTCTTT

D gene: -
clone size: -
J gene: TRBJ1-1
V gene: TRBV4-1
CDR3 protein: CASSQDTVNTEAFF
CDR3 DNA: TGCGCCAGCAGCCAAGATACGGTGAACACTGAAGCTTTCTTT

D gene: TRBD1
clone size: few
J gene: TRBJ1-2
V gene: TRBV6-2/TRBV6-3
CDR3 protein: CASRTNRGPNNGYTF
CDR3 DNA: TGTGCCAGCAGGACAAACAGGGGTCCGAACAATGGCTACACCTTC

D gene: -
clone size: few
J gene: TRBJ2-1
V gene: TRBV12-3/TRBV12-4
CDR3 protein: CASSLADSREQFF
CDR3 DNA: TGTGCCAGCAGTTTAGCGGACAGCCGTGAGCAGTTCTTC

D gene: -
clone size: few
J gene: TRBJ2-3
V gene: TRBV7-9
CDR3 protein: CASSLGQVSTDTQYF
CDR3 DNA: TGTGCCAGCAGCTTAGGTCAAGTGAGCACAGATACGCAGTATTTT

D gene: TRBD2
clone size: -
J gene: TRBJ2-1
V gene: TRBV7-9
CDR3 protein: CASSSNGGGLYNEQFF
CDR3 DNA: TGTGCCAGCAGCTCGAACGGGGGGGGACTATACAATGAGCAGTTCTTC

D gene: -
clone size: few
J gene: TRBJ2-4
V gene: TRBV6-2/TRBV6-3
CDR3 protein: CASSLRQALAKNIQYF
CDR3 DNA: TGTGCCAGCAGTCTAAGACAGGCACTAGCCAAAAACATTCAGTACTTC

D gene: TRBD1
clone size: -
J gene: TRBJ1-1
V gene: TRBV20-1
CDR3 protein: CSARAWGQGETEAFF
CDR3 DNA: TGCAGTGCTAGAGCCTGGGGACAGGGTGAGACTGAAGCTTTCTTT

D gene: -
clone size: -
J gene: TRBJ2-1
V gene: TRBV30
CDR3 protein: CAWRPGSGYNEQFF
CDR3 DNA: TGTGCCTGGAGACCGGGATCGGGGTACAATGAGCAGTTCTTC

D gene: -
clone size: -
J gene: TRBJ2-2
V gene: TRBV5-1
CDR3 protein: CASSSGSASNTGELFF
CDR3 DNA: TGCGCCAGCAGCTCGGGGAGCGCCTCGAACACCGGGGAGCTGTTTTTT

D gene: -
clone size: -
J gene: TRBJ1-5
V gene: TRBV10-3
CDR3 protein: CAISIRPDSQPQHF
CDR3 DNA: TGTGCCATCTCCATTCGCCCGGACAGTCAGCCCCAGCATTTT

D gene: TRBD1
clone size: -
J gene: TRBJ2-5
V gene: TRBV12-3/TRBV12-4
CDR3 protein: CASSLGGQQYF
CDR3 DNA: TGTGCCAGCAGTTTAGGGGGACAGCAGTACTTC

D gene: TRBD2
clone size: -
J gene: TRBJ2-2
V gene: TRBV6-4
CDR3 protein: CASQDQAGATGELFF
CDR3 DNA: TGTGCCAGCCAAGATCAAGCGGGAGCGACCGGGGAGCTGTTTTTT

D gene: -
clone size: -
J gene: TRBJ1-1
V gene: TRBV18
CDR3 protein: CASSPQAPMNTEAFF
CDR3 DNA: TGTGCCAGCTCACCACAGGCACCTATGAACACTGAAGCTTTCTTT

D gene: -
clone size: -
J gene: TRBJ2-7
V gene: TRBV11-1
CDR3 protein: CASSFFGRDEQYF
CDR3 DNA: TGTGCCAGCAGCTTCTTCGGCAGGGACGAGCAGTACTTC

D gene: -
clone size: few
J gene: TRBJ1-2
V gene: TRBV25-1
CDR3 protein: CASSDGGGPYGYTF
CDR3 DNA: TGTGCCAGCAGTGATGGGGGCGGACCTTATGGCTACACCTTC

D gene: TRBD2
clone size: -
J gene: TRBJ2-3
V gene: TRBV6-2/TRBV6-3
CDR3 protein: CASSYLAGGPSDTQYF
CDR3 DNA: TGTGCCAGCAGTTACCTAGCGGGAGGGCCTTCAGATACGCAGTATTTT

D gene: TRBD2
clone size: few
J gene: TRBJ2-7
V gene: TRBV20-1
CDR3 protein: CSAHAGGGYEQYF
CDR3 DNA: TGCAGTGCTCACGCAGGCGGGGGCTACGAGCAGTACTTC

D gene: TRBD2
clone size: few
J gene: TRBJ2-7
V gene: TRBV14
CDR3 protein: CASSQHIRLAGGPYEQYF
CDR3 DNA: TGTGCCAGCAGCCAACACATTAGACTAGCGGGAGGGCCGTACGAGCAGTACTTC

D gene: -
clone size: few
J gene: TRBJ1-2
V gene: TRBV30
CDR3 protein: CAWSVLRANYGYTF
CDR3 DNA: TGTGCCTGGAGTGTACTGCGGGCTAACTATGGCTACACCTTC

D gene: -
clone size: few
J gene: TRBJ2-3
V gene: TRBV4-3
CDR3 protein: CASSQGGSQVTDTQYF
CDR3 DNA: TGCGCCAGCAGCCAAGGAGGATCCCAAGTCACAGATACGCAGTATTTT

D gene: -
clone size: medium-sized
J gene: TRBJ2-5
V gene: TRBV29-1
CDR3 protein: CSVSGAPIAPQYF
CDR3 DNA: TGCAGCGTTAGTGGGGCCCCGATAGCGCCCCAGTACTTC

D gene: -
clone size: -
J gene: TRBJ2-1
V gene: TRBV19
CDR3 protein: CASSMLGYEQFF
CDR3 DNA: TGTGCCAGTAGTATGCTGGGGTATGAGCAGTTCTTC

D gene: TRBD2
clone size: -
J gene: TRBJ2-1
V gene: TRBV20-1
CDR3 protein: CSARLPGGRSYNEQFF
CDR3 DNA: TGCAGTGCTAGATTACCGGGCGGGAGATCCTACAATGAGCAGTTCTTC

D gene: -
clone size: few
J gene: TRBJ2-5
V gene: TRBV6-5
CDR3 protein: CASSSGETQYF
CDR3 DNA: TGTGCCAGCAGTTCCGGAGAGACCCAGTACTTC

D gene: TRBD2
clone size: -
J gene: TRBJ2-1
V gene: TRBV12-3/TRBV12-4
CDR3 protein: CASSLRLAGVWNEQFF
CDR3 DNA: TGTGCCAGCAGTTTAAGGCTAGCGGGAGTATGGAATGAGCAGTTCTTC

D gene: -
clone size: -
J gene: TRBJ2-2
V gene: TRBV5-1
CDR3 protein: CASSLTRAGELFF
CDR3 DNA: TGCGCCAGCAGCCTGACTCGAGCCGGGGAGCTGTTTTTT

D gene: -
clone size: -
J gene: TRBJ2-7
V gene: TRBV7-9
CDR3 protein: CASSLTGLREQYF
CDR3 DNA: TGTGCCAGCAGCCTCACCGGTTTGCGCGAGCAGTACTTC

D gene: -
clone size: -
J gene: TRBJ2-7
V gene: TRBV7-9
CDR3 protein: CASSVRDLLEQYF
CDR3 DNA: TGTGCCAGCAGCGTCCGGGACCTCCTCGAGCAGTACTTC

D gene: TRBD2
clone size: -
J gene: TRBJ2-1
V gene: TRBV24-1
CDR3 protein: CATSQRSRGTSFGNEQFF
CDR3 DNA: TGTGCCACCAGTCAACGAAGCCGCGGGACTAGTTTTGGGAATGAGCAGTTCTTC

D gene: TRBD2
clone size: few
J gene: TRBJ2-1
V gene: TRBV28
CDR3 protein: CASSYPRGGRASNEQFF
CDR3 DNA: TGTGCCAGCAGCTACCCAAGGGGCGGGAGGGCCTCTAATGAGCAGTTCTTC

D gene: -
clone size: -
J gene: TRBJ1-1
V gene: TRBV14
CDR3 protein: CASSLRKGQTEAFF
CDR3 DNA: TGTGCCAGCAGCCTAAGAAAGGGTCAAACTGAAGCTTTCTTT